This TCR beta chain was sequenced for a study of CD8 T cells in ankylosing spondylitis. Study-wide points: Characteristic of ankylosing spondylitis blood, it appeared, was a TCR beta motif comprising 7 to 9 highly homologous variants.

From the 5' RACE reads, TCRdb called clonotypes with MiXCR, one entry per CDR3 protein. The table has 350,000 or so distinct CDR3 sequences, around a tenth seen once. There are a few counts of this clonotype. Its antigen is unidentified. Sequencing was done on a sample of blood, either unsorted or a sorted T cell fraction (not recorded which). This receptor was taken from a female donor with ankylosing spondylitis or in good health (not recorded which).

Here the CDR3 reads CASSQDWGQVTGYTF. DNA of the CDR3: TGTGCCAGCAGCCAAGATTGGGGACAGGTCACTGGCTACACCTTC. V and J are TRBV14 and TRBJ1-2; 8 positions match TRBD1. The CDR3 is 15 amino acids. Trimming cost V 0 bases and J 7 bases; bases outside gene matches: 7. CDR1 is SGHDN, CDR2 FVKESK, per germline.